The clone carrying this TCR beta chain came up a few times. Its antigen is not identified. Trimming left V 3 bases short and J 0 bases short, with 11 bases between. The CDR3 is made up of 16 amino acids. Germline V gene data show CDR1 as LGHDT and CDR2 as YNNKEL (reference sequence). The sample belongs to a study of T cells after yellow fever vaccination. Overall study findings and caveats: Reappearing after the booster were most of the clones from primary vaccination (about 95% CD4, 88% CD8).

It was through 5'RACE template switching that TCR cDNA was made, with a universal primer site and UMIs added. TCRdb reprocessed the 5' RACE reads via MiXCR and lists one record per CDR3 protein. The sample lists about 330,000 distinct CDR3 sequences, approximately 4% occurring once. This TCR was sampled from a young man who received the YFV17D yellow fever vaccine. The chain employs TRBV3-1 and TRBJ2-2; no clear D. The starting material was PBMCs, obtained 5 days after the yellow fever booster vaccination. The CDR3 coding sequence is TGTGCCAGCAGCCAGACGACGGCCTCGAACACCGGGGAGCTGTTTTTT. Protein product: CASSQTTASNTGELFF.